This T cell receptor (beta chain) was retrieved from a study of cytomegalovirus exposure and HLA in healthy donors. Across the study: Approximately 85 million unique TCRs from HLA-typed donors were held in an early data release. Findings and limits, study-wide: In vitro work confirmed that a few CMV-associated chains recognize CMV antigens. In all likelihood, a cluster of highly shared sequence variants was a sequencing artifact.

Germline CDR1 reads MGHRA; CDR2 reads YSYEKL. The CDR3 consists of 14 residues. V shed 0 bases and J shed 6 bases, with 12 bases lying between them. Both 60 Vbeta primers and 13 Jbeta primers went into the PCR. TCRdb keeps only in-frame clones here, not all; method: immunoSEQ multiplex PCR. This sample has tens of thousands of clones, with around three quarters found just once. As regards this clone: Its antigen is unknown.

This sequence originates from a female donor in good health and CMV-seronegative. The J gene is TRBJ2-7, the V gene TRBV4-1; weak D call: TRBD1 (6 bases). Sequenced material: PBMCs. CDR3 DNA: TGCGCCAGCAGCCAAGAACCCAGGGGAGCCGAGCAGTACTTC. Amino acid sequence: CASSQEPRGAEQYF.